These T cell receptor beta chains were read from a single sample in a study of blood T cell repertoires in COVID-19. Sequencing used immunoSEQ multiplex PCR; TCRdb keeps in-frame clones, though not all of them. In the table there are over 300,000 clones, about 84% of which are singletons. Sample: peripheral blood. The receptors were gathered from a woman aged 45-65 years with acute or convalescent COVID-19. Both conserved end residues are part of each CDR3. The D gene is left open where the match is weak. Not every row has a clone size; where given, it reads once, few, many or a size class.

size: NA; D: NA; V: TRBV6-1; J: TRBJ2-3; CDR3: CASSEGDTRGQYF; DNA: TGTGCCAGCAGTGAAGGGGACACCCGGGGGCAGTATTTT
size: few; D: NA; V: TRBV7-8; J: TRBJ1-1; CDR3: CASSLILQGNTEAFF; DNA: TGTGCCAGCAGCTTAATACTACAGGGAAACACTGAAGCTTTCTTT
size: NA; D: NA; V: TRBV18; J: TRBJ1-1; CDR3: CASSTTGVRAEIFF; DNA: TGTGCCAGCTCAACCACAGGAGTCCGGGCAGAGATTTTCTTT
size: NA; D: NA; V: TRBV6-5; J: TRBJ1-6; CDR3: CASSTHGVESPLHF; DNA: TGTGCCAGCAGTACCCACGGGGTAGAATCACCCCTCCACTTT
size: NA; D: NA; V: TRBV7-9; J: TRBJ2-5; CDR3: CASSRDTEETQYF; DNA: TGTGCCAGCAGCCGGGACACCGAAGAGACCCAGTACTTC
size: NA; D: NA; V: TRBV6-5; J: TRBJ1-1; CDR3: CASTPGQSNTEAFF; DNA: TGTGCCAGCACACCTGGACAGTCGAACACTGAAGCTTTCTTT
size: NA; D: NA; V: TRBV19; J: TRBJ1-5; CDR3: CASRQGRQPQHF; DNA: TGTGCCAGTAGGCAGGGGCGTCAGCCCCAGCATTTT
size: NA; D: TRBD2; V: TRBV13; J: TRBJ2-1; CDR3: CASSLGVQREHEQFF; DNA: TGTGCCAGCAGCTTAGGCGTCCAGCGGGAGCATGAGCAGTTCTTC
size: NA; D: TRBD1; V: TRBV29-1; J: TRBJ1-5; CDR3: CSVWQGAGQPQHF; DNA: TGCAGCGTTTGGCAGGGGGCAGGACAGCCCCAGCATTTT
size: NA; D: NA; V: TRBV7-9; J: TRBJ2-5; CDR3: CASSLTRVVETQYF; DNA: TGTGCCAGCAGCTTAACCCGAGTGGTGGAGACCCAGTACTTC
size: NA; D: TRBD2; V: TRBV7-2; J: TRBJ2-1; CDR3: CASSLGLGSGEQFF; DNA: TGTGCCAGCAGCTTGGGACTAGGGTCGGGTGAGCAGTTCTTC
size: NA; D: NA; V: TRBV5-1; J: TRBJ1-6; CDR3: CASSLGQEYNSPLHF; DNA: TGCGCCAGCAGCTTGGGACAGGAGTATAATTCACCCCTCCACTTT
size: NA; D: NA; V: TRBV5-4; J: TRBJ1-3; CDR3: CASSPFAGTSGNTIYF; DNA: TGTGCCAGCAGCCCGTTCGCAGGAACCTCTGGAAACACCATATATTTT
size: NA; D: NA; V: TRBV18; J: TRBJ1-1; CDR3: CASSPRRDGTEAFF; DNA: TGTGCCAGCTCACCAAGGAGGGACGGCACTGAAGCTTTCTTT
size: NA; D: NA; V: TRBV28; J: TRBJ1-5; CDR3: CASSFGRWSNQPQHF; DNA: TGTGCCAGCAGTTTCGGCAGGTGGAGCAATCAGCCCCAGCATTTT
size: NA; D: TRBD2; V: TRBV5-1; J: TRBJ2-3; CDR3: CASSGGSGSSPSTDTQYF; DNA: TGCGCCAGCAGCGGAGGTAGCGGGAGCTCCCCTAGCACAGATACGCAGTATTTT
size: NA; D: NA; V: TRBV18; J: TRBJ1-6; CDR3: CASSRERQSSYNSPLHF; DNA: TGTGCCAGCTCACGCGAAAGACAGAGCTCCTATAATTCACCCCTCCACTTT
size: NA; D: TRBD1; V: TRBV7-2; J: TRBJ1-3; CDR3: CASSLVGTAGNTIYF; DNA: TGTGCCAGCAGCTTAGTTGGGACAGCTGGAAACACCATATATTTT
size: NA; D: NA; V: TRBV28; J: TRBJ1-1; CDR3: CASSLSGTHYTEAFF; DNA: TGTGCCAGCAGTTTATCAGGCACCCACTACACTGAAGCTTTCTTT
size: few; D: NA; V: TRBV2; J: TRBJ1-6; CDR3: CASTSEGGRNSPLHF; DNA: TGTGCCAGTACCTCCGAAGGGGGTCGGAATTCACCCCTCCACTTT
size: NA; D: NA; V: TRBV1; J: TRBJ1-2; CDR3: CTSSPSRGGQGVSGYTF; DNA: TGCACCAGCAGCCCCTCCCGGGGGGGGCAGGGGGTATCTGGCTACACCTTC
size: NA; D: NA; V: TRBV28; J: TRBJ1-5; CDR3: CASSPRTPGSQPQHF; DNA: TGTGCCAGCAGTCCGAGGACACCCGGGAGCCAGCCCCAGCATTTT
size: NA; D: NA; V: TRBV6-6; J: TRBJ1-2; CDR3: CASSSRGGDGYTF; DNA: TGTGCCAGCAGCTCCCGGGGCGGGGATGGCTACACCTTC
size: NA; D: TRBD2; V: TRBV30; J: TRBJ2-7; CDR3: CAWSDPGLAYYEQYF; DNA: TGTGCCTGGAGTGACCCGGGACTAGCGTACTACGAGCAGTACTTC
size: NA; D: NA; V: TRBV18; J: TRBJ1-5; CDR3: CASSPAQNQPQHF; DNA: TGTGCCAGCTCACCAGCACAGAATCAGCCCCAGCATTTT
size: NA; D: TRBD2; V: TRBV11-2; J: TRBJ2-1; CDR3: CASSHYRGLAVYNEQFF; DNA: TGTGCCAGCAGCCATTATAGAGGGCTAGCGGTCTACAATGAGCAGTTCTTC
size: once; D: TRBD1; V: TRBV9; J: TRBJ1-4; CDR3: CASSSSQGATNEKLFF; DNA: TGTGCCAGCAGCTCCTCCCAGGGGGCAACTAATGAAAAACTGTTTTTT
size: NA; D: NA; V: TRBV5-1; J: TRBJ2-3; CDR3: CASSLGIAFNTDTQYF; DNA: TGCGCCAGCAGCTTGGGAATAGCCTTTAACACAGATACGCAGTATTTT